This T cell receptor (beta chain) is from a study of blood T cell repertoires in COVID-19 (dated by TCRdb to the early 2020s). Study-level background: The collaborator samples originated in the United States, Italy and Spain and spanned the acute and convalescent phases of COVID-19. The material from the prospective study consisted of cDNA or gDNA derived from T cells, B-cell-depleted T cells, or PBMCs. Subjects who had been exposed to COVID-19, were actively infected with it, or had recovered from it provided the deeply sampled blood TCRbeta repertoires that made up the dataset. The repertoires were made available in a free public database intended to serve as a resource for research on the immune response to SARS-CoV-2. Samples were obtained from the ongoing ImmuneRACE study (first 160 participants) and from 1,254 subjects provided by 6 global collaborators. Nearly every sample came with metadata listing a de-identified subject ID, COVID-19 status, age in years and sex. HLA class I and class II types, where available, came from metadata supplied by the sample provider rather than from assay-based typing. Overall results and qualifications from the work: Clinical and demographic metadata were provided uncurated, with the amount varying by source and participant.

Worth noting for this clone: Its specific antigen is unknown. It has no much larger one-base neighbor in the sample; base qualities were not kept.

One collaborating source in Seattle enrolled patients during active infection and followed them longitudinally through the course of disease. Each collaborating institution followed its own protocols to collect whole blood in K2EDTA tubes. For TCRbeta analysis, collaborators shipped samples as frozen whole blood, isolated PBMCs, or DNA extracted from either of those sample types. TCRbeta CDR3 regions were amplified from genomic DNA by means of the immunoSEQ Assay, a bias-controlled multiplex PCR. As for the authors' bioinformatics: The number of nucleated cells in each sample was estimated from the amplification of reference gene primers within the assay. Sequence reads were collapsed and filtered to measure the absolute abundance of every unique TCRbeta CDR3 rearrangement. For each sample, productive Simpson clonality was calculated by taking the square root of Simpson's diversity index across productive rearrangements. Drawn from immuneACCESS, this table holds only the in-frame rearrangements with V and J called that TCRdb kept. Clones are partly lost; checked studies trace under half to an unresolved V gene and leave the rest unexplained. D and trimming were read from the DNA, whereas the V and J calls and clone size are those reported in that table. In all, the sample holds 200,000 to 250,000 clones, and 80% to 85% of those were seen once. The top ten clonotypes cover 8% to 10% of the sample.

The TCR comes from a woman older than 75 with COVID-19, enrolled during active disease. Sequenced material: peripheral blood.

The DNA is as follows: TGTGCCAGTGGAGGGTTCTACGAGCAGTACTTC. Its translation reads: CASGGFYEQYF. This chain is built from TRBV19 and TRBJ2-7; a tentative D call is TRBD2 (6 bases match). Inclusive of the bounding cysteine and phenylalanine, the CDR3 is 11 residues long. Here the CDR3 DNA is all that survives: 33 bases in frame from base 1. CDR1 LNHDA and CDR2 SQIVND are derived from the germline V gene (reference sequence). The germline ends are 8 bases apart after V is trimmed by 8 bases and J by 3 bases.